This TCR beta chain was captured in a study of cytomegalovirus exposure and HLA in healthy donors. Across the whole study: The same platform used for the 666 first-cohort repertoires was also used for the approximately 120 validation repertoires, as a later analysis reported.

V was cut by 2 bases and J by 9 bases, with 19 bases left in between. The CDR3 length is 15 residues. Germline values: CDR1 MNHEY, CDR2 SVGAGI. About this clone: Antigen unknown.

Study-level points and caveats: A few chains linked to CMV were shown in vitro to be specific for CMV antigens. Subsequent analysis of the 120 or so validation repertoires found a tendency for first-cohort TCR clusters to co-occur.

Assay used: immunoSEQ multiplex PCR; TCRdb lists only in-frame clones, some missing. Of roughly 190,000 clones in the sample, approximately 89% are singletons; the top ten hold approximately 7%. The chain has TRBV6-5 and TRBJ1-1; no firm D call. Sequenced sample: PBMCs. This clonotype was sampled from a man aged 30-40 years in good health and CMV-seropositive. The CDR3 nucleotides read TGTGCCAGCAGTTACGCCCTAAGTACTCCAACTAAAGCTTTCTTT. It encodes CASSYALSTPTKAFF.